Each of the 6 T cell receptor beta chains below was sequenced from the same sample in a study of T cell responses to AZD1222 COVID-19 vaccine. Sequencing used immunoSEQ multiplex PCR; TCRdb keeps in-frame clones, though not all of them. The profile shows tens of thousands of clones, approximately 92% of them singletons. The specimen comprised peripheral blood, sampled 28 days after the second AZD1222 dose. The receptors were gathered from an adult who received the AZD1222 COVID-19 vaccine.

This clone was found a few times. The V and J genes are TRBV5-5 and TRBJ1-2; D is perhaps TRBD1 (5 bases). CDR3 length equals 14 residues. Germline V gene lookup returns CDR1 SGHKS and CDR2 YYEKEE (reference sequence). V was clipped by 0 bases and J by 8 bases, with 14 bases between them. The CDR3 protein is CASSLGQGVLGYTF. The CDR3 DNA reads as TGTGCCAGCAGCTTGGGCCAGGGTGTTTTAGGCTACACCTTC.

J is TRBJ1-1 and V is TRBV5-6; tentatively, D is TRBD1 (5 bases). The germline V and J ends were trimmed by 0 bases and 0 bases, with 9 bases remaining between them. Germline values: CDR1 SGHDT, CDR2 YYEEEE. CDR3 size: 15 residues. The DNA of the CDR3 is TGTGCCAGCAGCTTGGTGGGGGGGATGAACACTGAAGCTTTCTTT. Translation gives CASSLVGGMNTEAFF.

The chain uses TRBV21-1 and TRBJ1-1. TRBV21-1 is labeled a pseudogene. CDR3 length: 10 amino acids. The CDR3 region is CASSKGLAFF. DNA for the CDR3: TGTGCCAGCAGCAAAGGACTGGCTTTCTTT.

The rearrangement links TRBV2 to TRBJ1-2; D unresolved. Trimming stripped 2 bases from V and 8 bases from J, with 15 bases between. Germline CDR1 is SNHLY and CDR2 is FYNNEI. The CDR3 is made up of 14 amino acids. The CDR3 DNA reads as TGTGCCAGCAGTGAACAGAGAATGGGGTGGGGCTACACCTTC. Translating gives CASSEQRMGWGYTF.

This rearrangement joins TRBV28 to TRBJ1-2, with D maybe TRBD1 (5 bases). This CDR3 contains 13 residues. The germline V and J ends were trimmed by 4 bases and 4 bases, with 10 bases remaining between them. Germline loops: CDR1 MDHEN, CDR2 SYDVKM. For the CDR3, the DNA is TGTGCCAGCAGTTCAGGGATCCTCTATGGCTACACCTTC. Translation: CASSSGILYGYTF.

The chain links TRBV27 to TRBJ1-5; no definite D call. CDR1 MNHEY and CDR2 SMNVEV come from the germline V gene (reference sequence). This CDR3 comprises 15 residues. The V end lost 2 bases, the J end lost 1 base, and 9 bases lay between the germline ends. CDR3: CASSLTGYSNQPQHF. The CDR3 DNA is TGTGCCAGCAGTTTAACTGGGTACAGCAATCAGCCCCAGCATTTT.